This T cell receptor beta chain originates from a study of T cell responses to AZD1222 COVID-19 vaccine. Study-level results: Recipients of AZD1222 seropositive at baseline numbered only 5 or 6. Close to half of all spike-specific TCRs reportedly target regions of the variants that are unmutated. At 160-218 and 743-854, vaccine-associated CD4 TCRs were dominant, and they spanned spike.

Using immunoSEQ multiplex PCR, the repertoire was profiled, and TCRdb retains in-frame clones only, with some absent. Among around 94,000 clones, 70% to 90% were seen once, and the ten largest hold roughly 19%. On this clone itself: Its specificity is unknown.

This TCR came from an adult in good health. Sequencing was performed on peripheral blood, taken on day 0 of AZD1222 vaccination.

The CDR3: CASSELQGNQPQHF. CDR3 bases: TGTGCCAGCAGTGAATTACAGGGTAATCAGCCCCAGCATTTT. The V call is TRBV25-1, the J call TRBJ1-5; tentatively, D is TRBD1 (6 bases). The V and J ends lost 1 base and 4 bases respectively, with 8 bases between them. CDR3 size: 14 residues. Germline V gene sequence: CDR1 MGHDK, CDR2 SYGVNS.